The 26 T cell receptor beta chains given below trace back to one sample, sequenced in a study of blood T cells in healthy people across ages. It was with a sample-barcoded 5' primer and a J-beta primer mix that a second PCR of about 6 to 12 cycles was run. TCRdb itself ran the 5' RACE reads through MiXCR, one entry per CDR3 protein. The sample consists of roughly 790,000 distinct CDR3 sequences, around 40% of them appearing once. The sequenced material came from blood. The receptor source for this set is a woman aged 60-75 years in good health.

The V and J genes are TRBV20-1 and TRBJ1-2; no reliable D call. With 3 bases removed from V and 7 bases from J, the gap between germline ends came to 21 bases. Germline loops: CDR1 DFQATT, CDR2 SNEGSKA (reference sequence). The CDR3 runs to 15 residues. The chain's CDR3 is CSASLGGSHQSGYTF. The DNA of the CDR3 is TGCAGTGCTAGCCTTGGAGGTAGCCATCAGAGTGGCTACACCTTC.

The chain employs TRBV4-3 and TRBJ2-3; tentative D call: TRBD2 (6 bases). Germline CDR1 is LGHNA and CDR2 is YSLEER. The CDR3 sequence is 15 residues long. V dropped 0 bases and J dropped 7 bases, with 14 bases sitting between them. The CDR3 region is CASSQEGGMLHTQYF. CDR3 nucleotide sequence: TGCGCCAGCAGCCAAGAAGGCGGGATGTTGCATACGCAGTATTTT.

This clonotype appeared many times. The chain links TRBV3-1 to TRBJ1-2; D perhaps matches TRBD1 (5 bases). CDR1 is LGHDT and CDR2 is YNNKEL in the germline V gene (reference sequence). The CDR3 length is 14 residues. Between the trimmed V and J ends, which lost 6 bases and 8 bases, there was a span of 19 bases. The CDR3 protein is CASRQSSGAEGYTF. The CDR3 region has the DNA TGTGCCAGCAGGCAAAGCAGCGGGGCGGAGGGCTACACCTTC. Variable domain in full (rest from reference TRBV3-1 and TRBJ1-2): DTAVSQTPKYLVTQMGNDKSIKCEQNLGHDTMYWYKQDSKKFLKIMFSYNNKELIINETVPNRFSPKSPDKAHLNLHINSLELGDSAVYFCASRQSSGAEGYTFGSGTRLTVV.

The gene calls are TRBV3-1 and TRBJ1-1; 7 bases line up with TRBD1. Germline assignment: CDR1 LGHDT and CDR2 YNNKEL (reference sequence). Germline trimming cut 5 bases from V and 7 bases from J; bases unmatched to any gene: 4. CDR3 length equals 12 residues. DNA for the CDR3: TGTGCCAGCAGCTTCGACAGGGTTGAAGCTTTCTTT. The encoded protein is CASSFDRVEAFF.

This clonotype was picked up one time. A single base separates this from a much larger clone, so it may be a read error. The chain joins TRBV4-3 to TRBJ2-5; 10 bases are a match to TRBD2. The CDR3 extends over 15 amino acids. The J segment lost 11 bases and the V segment lost 1 base, leaving 10 bases of the junction unmatched. CDR1 LGHNA and CDR2 YSLEER come from the germline V gene. CDR3 DNA sequence: TGCGCCAGCAGCCAAGGGACTAGCGGTCACAATGAGCAGTACTTC. Encoded protein: CASSQGTSGHNEQYF.

V is TRBV4-2 and J is TRBJ2-7, with D possibly being TRBD1 (6 bases). Germline CDR1 reads LGHNA; CDR2 reads YNFKEQ. V was pared by 0 bases and J by 5 bases, with 14 bases between. The CDR3 totals 15 residues. The CDR3 coding sequence is TGTGCCAGCAGCCAAGAAGGGGGTGGTGTCGACGAGCAGTACTTC. Amino acid sequence: CASSQEGGGVDEQYF.

This chain connects TRBV7-3 to TRBJ2-1; D is unresolved. Trimming removed 0 bases from V and 6 bases from J, with 12 bases in between. CDR1 and CDR2 from the germline V gene are SGHTA and FQGTGA. The CDR3 sequence is 15 residues long. CDR3 DNA: TGTGCCAGCAGCTTAACCCGCGCATGGGGCAATGAGCAGTTCTTC. Translated, it gives CASSLTRAWGNEQFF.

This clonotype was counted a few times. This chain links TRBV29-1 with TRBJ1-1; D possibly corresponds to TRBD1 (5 bases). CDR1 is SQVTM and CDR2 is ANQGSEA in the germline V gene. The CDR3 loop spans 14 amino acids. Trimming shortened V by 0 bases and J by 4 bases, and 12 bases separated the two germline ends. In nucleotides, the CDR3 is TGCAGCGTTGAAGATGGGCCGGGGGTCACTGAAGCTTTCTTT. Translation gives CSVEDGPGVTEAFF.

This chain connects TRBV7-3 to TRBJ2-5; D gene unclear. V lost 5 bases to trimming and J lost 2 bases, with 9 bases between them. Germline V gives CDR1 SGHTA, CDR2 FQGTGA. The CDR3 sequence is 13 residues long. The CDR3 region has the DNA TGTGCCAGCAGCCCGACCAGGCAAGAGACCCAGTACTTC. It yields the protein CASSPTRQETQYF.

The chain uses TRBV2 and TRBJ2-7, with TRBD2 matching 8 bases. CDR3 length: 12 residues. The germline V gene encodes CDR1 SNHLY and CDR2 FYNNEI. Losses at the gene ends were 8 bases for V and 4 bases for J; bases not matched to a gene: 4. The CDR3 nucleotides read TGTGCCAGCCGGACTAGCTTATACGAGCAGTACTTC. It encodes CASRTSLYEQYF.

The chain employs TRBV10-3 and TRBJ2-1, with D uncertain. Looked up from germline, CDR1 is ENHRY and CDR2 is SYGVKD. CDR3 length: 11 residues. V was shortened by 5 bases and J by 8 bases, with 7 bases between the two germline ends. Here the CDR3 DNA reads TGTGCCATCAGTATAAAGGATGAGCAGTTCTTC. Encoded protein: CAISIKDEQFF.

The chain joins TRBV3-1 to TRBJ2-5; no definite D call. The V end lost 0 bases, the J end lost 5 bases, and 16 bases lay between the germline ends. CDR3 length equals 16 residues. The germline gives CDR1 LGHDT, CDR2 YNNKEL (reference sequence). In DNA, the CDR3 is TGTGCCAGCAGCCAAGAACGGGTACGCGCCTCTGAGACCCAGTACTTC. As protein: CASSQERVRASETQYF.

This clonotype showed up just a few times. V is TRBV7-2 and J is TRBJ2-3; D may be TRBD1 or TRBD2 (7 bases each). CDR1 SGHTA and CDR2 FQGNSA come from the germline V gene. V was shortened by 4 bases and J by 3 bases, with 20 bases between the two germline ends. The length of the CDR3 is 17 residues. This CDR3 reads CASSYSTRGGITDTQYF. The CDR3 DNA reads TGTGCCAGCAGCTATAGCACCAGGGGGGGAATTACAGATACGCAGTATTTT. Combining the CDR3 with reference TRBV7-2 and TRBJ2-3 gives the whole variable domain GAGVSQSPSNKVTEKGKDVELRCDPISGHTALYWYRQSLGQGLEFLIYFQGNSAPDKSGLPSDRFSAERTGGSVSTLTIQRTQQEDSAVYLCASSYSTRGGITDTQYFGPGTRLTVL.

V gene TRBV20-1 combines with J gene TRBJ2-1; no firm D call. The CDR3 extends over 13 amino acids. Trimming took off 3 bases at V and 2 bases at J, with 8 bases between the two ends. Germline-derived CDR1 and CDR2 are DFQATT and SNEGSKA (reference sequence). CDR3 protein: CSASKSPYNEQFF. CDR3 DNA: TGCAGTGCTAGCAAATCCCCCTACAATGAGCAGTTCTTC.

The J gene is TRBJ1-5, the V gene TRBV12-3 or TRBV12-4, with D possibly being TRBD1 (5 bases). This CDR3 has 14 amino acids. The V gene lost 8 bases and the J gene lost 2 bases, with 13 bases spanning the gap. The CDR3 loop is CASSGAGGNQPQHF. Here the CDR3 DNA reads TGTGCCAGCTCCGGGGCCGGAGGCAATCAGCCCCAGCATTTT.

This chain connects TRBV15 to TRBJ1-1; D gene uncertain. Germline V CDR1 and CDR2: LNHNV, YYDKDF (reference sequence). V lost 0 bases to trimming and J lost 4 bases, with 18 bases between them. There are 17 residues in the CDR3. The CDR3, as DNA: TGTGCCACCAGCAGAGATTGGTCAGACCCCCGGGCCACTGAAGCTTTCTTT. Amino acid sequence: CATSRDWSDPRATEAFF.

This clonotype was counted at least ten times. The junction does not match germline at one end; this may be a read error. The CDR3 region is CASSVGLAGPYEQYF. The CDR3 DNA sequence: TGCGCCAGCAGCGTGGGACTAGCGGGGCCCTACGAGCAGTACTTC. The chain joins TRBV2 to TRBJ2-7; 13 bases are shared with TRBD2. The CDR3 totals 15 residues. Germline CDR1 reads SNHLY; CDR2 reads FYNNEI.

In its sample, this clonotype was seen many times. V and J are TRBV3-1 and TRBJ2-5; D not resolved. The germline V gene has CDR1 LGHDT and CDR2 YNNKEL (reference sequence). The V and J ends lost 4 bases and 11 bases respectively, with 23 bases between them. The CDR3 is made up of 15 amino acids. In DNA, the CDR3 is TGTGCCAGCAGCCTACCATCTTGGCAGTCGAATGAGCAGTACTTC. It yields the protein CASSLPSWQSNEQYF.

The CDR3 DNA reads as TGTGCCACCGCGACGGTGAGCTCCTACGAGCAGTACTTC. Its protein product is CATATVSSYEQYF. The chain employs TRBV28 and TRBJ2-7; D uncertain. V was cut by 10 bases and J by 0 bases, with 13 bases left in between. CDR3 length: 13 amino acids. Per germline, CDR1 MDHEN and CDR2 SYDVKM. The full variable domain, completed using reference TRBV28 and TRBJ2-7, is DVKVTQSSRYLVKRTGEKVFLECVQDMDHENMFWYRQDPGLGLRLIYFSYDVKMKEKGDIPEGYSVSREKKERFSLILESASTNQTSMYLCATATVSSYEQYFGPGTRLTVT.

Ten or more counts support this clonotype. The chain recombines TRBV29-1 with TRBJ2-5; D uncertain. V lost 7 bases and J lost 3, with 6 bases in between. Germline V lookup: CDR1 SQVTM, CDR2 ANQGSEA. This CDR3 region has 10 residues. CDR3: CSGSEETQYF. The CDR3 DNA sequence: TGCAGCGGCAGTGAAGAGACCCAGTACTTC.

This clonotype has a single count. This rearrangement joins TRBV3-1 to TRBJ1-1; D may be TRBD1 (5 bases). The CDR3 loop spans 14 amino acids. The ends were cut back, 5 bases at V and 3 bases at J, with 13 bases in the middle. Germline CDR1 LGHDT, CDR2 YNNKEL (reference sequence). The CDR3 region has the DNA TGTGCCAGCAGCAACCAGGGCCCCGACACTGAAGCTTTCTTT. Translated, it gives CASSNQGPDTEAFF.

The J gene is TRBJ2-5, the V gene TRBV4-2; 9 bases fit TRBD1. Near its end, the DNA agrees better with TRBJ2-7, so the J call may be wrong. The CDR3 extends over 18 amino acids. The V gene's germline CDR1 is LGHNA and CDR2 YNFKEQ. DNA of the CDR3: TGTGCCAGCAGCCAAGTGGCCCTGGGACAGGGCGGCTCGGGCGAGCAGTACTTC. Protein sequence: CASSQVALGQGGSGEQYF.

This clonotype was recorded many times. This chain connects TRBV29-1 to TRBJ2-5; tentatively, D is TRBD2 (7 bases). The germline V gene has CDR1 SQVTM and CDR2 ANQGSEA. The CDR3 extends over 15 amino acids. Trimming pared 3 bases from V and 1 base from J, leaving 15 bases between. The chain's CDR3 is CSVDLPGGAQETQYF. Written as DNA, the CDR3 is TGCAGCGTTGACCTACCTGGGGGGGCCCAAGAGACCCAGTACTTC.

This clonotype was counted a few times. The chain has TRBV2 and TRBJ2-7, with D hard to call. CDR1 and CDR2 (germline): SNHLY, FYNNEI. The CDR3 totals 15 residues. Trimming stripped 1 base from V and 3 bases from J, with 13 bases between. The DNA of the CDR3 is TGTGCCAGCAGTGAAGTCCCTGGCGGCCGCTACGAGCAGTACTTC. This sequence encodes CASSEVPGGRYEQYF. The whole variable domain, filled in from reference TRBV2 and TRBJ2-7, reads EPEVTQTPSHQVTQMGQEVILRCVPISNHLYFYWYRQILGQKVEFLVSFYNNEISEKSEIFDDQFSVERPDGSNFTLKIRSTKLEDSAMYFCASSEVPGGRYEQYFGPGTRLTVT.

This clonotype was seen just once. This may come from a read error, since a much larger clone is one base off. The rearrangement joins TRBV10-3 to TRBJ2-5; maybe TRBD2 (7 bases). Germline CDR1 ENHRY, CDR2 SYGVKD. Trimming removed 2 bases at V and 11 bases at J, with 33 bases between. The CDR3 consists of 19 residues. The CDR3 DNA reads as TGTGCCATCAGTGAGCCTGACCCACTCGAAGAAGGGGGGGGCGATGAGCAGTACTTC. Protein product: CAISEPDPLEEGGGDEQYF.

This clonotype was recorded a few times. This sequence joins TRBV29-1 and TRBJ1-1, with unresolved D. CDR1 and CDR2 (germline): SQVTM, ANQGSEA. This CDR3 region has 13 residues. V was trimmed by 7 bases and J by 0 bases, leaving 12 bases between them. CDR3: CSAAVGLNTEAFF. CDR3 nucleotides: TGCAGCGCGGCCGTAGGGCTGAACACTGAAGCTTTCTTT.